This paragraph reports one T cell receptor beta chain. The authors' processing: Reference gene primer amplification in the assay estimated nucleated cell counts. Sequencing was performed with immunoSEQ multiplex PCR; in TCRdb, only in-frame clones are kept and a portion is missing. V and J calls and clone size are those listed in that table; D and trimming were worked out from the DNA. The table lists about 25,000 clones, roughly 89% of them singletons. The sample comes from a study of blood T cell repertoires in COVID-19. Looking at the study overall: COVID-19 samples collected from the United States, Italy and Spain covered acute and convalescent phases.

V lost 4 bases, J lost 8 bases, and 17 bases lay in between. The CDR3 consists of 13 residues. Germline CDR1 reads GTSNPN; CDR2 reads SVGIG (reference sequence). The chain recombines TRBV30 with TRBJ1-2, with D possibly TRBD1 on 5 matching bases. This receptor was identified in a human donor in a cohort sampled during active COVID-19. The sample was peripheral blood. CDR3: CAWTLPGGWGYTF. In nucleotides, the CDR3 is TGTGCCTGGACCCTGCCGGGGGGGTGGGGCTACACCTTC.